This T cell receptor (beta chain) was documented in a study of early T cells in non-severe SARS-CoV-2 infection. Study-level points and caveats: There was a bias toward anti-spike CD8 responses in VDJdb matching, which missed private and CD4 specificities.

In the library, individual cDNA molecules carried attached unique molecular identifiers. Each CDR3 protein gets one entry after TCRdb re-called the 5' RACE reads with MiXCR. The data show 100,000 to 150,000 distinct CDR3 sequences, with more than 13% seen just once and roughly 22% held by the top ten. To note about this clonotype: What it binds is not known.

V lost 6 bases and J lost 3, with 12 bases in between. The germline CDR1 and CDR2 sequences are DFQATT and SNEGSKA (reference sequence). The CDR3 is 13 amino acids. The sample was whole blood. The origin of this receptor is an adult who was a healthcare worker with PCR-confirmed SARS-CoV-2 infection or an uninfected control (not recorded which). The chain carries TRBV20-1 and TRBJ1-3; D call uncertain. CDR3 loop: CSAFGEIGNTIYF. The CDR3 nucleotides read TGCAGTGCCTTTGGAGAGATTGGAAACACCATATATTTT.